These 14 T cell receptor beta chains were sequenced from one sample in a study of CD8+ T cells in alopecia areata. Extraction and reverse transcription of RNA yielded cDNA as the sequencing template. The repertoire was sequenced with immunoSEQ multiplex PCR; TCRdb's copy has only in-frame clones and lacks some. The profile covers under 250,000 clones, with approximately 57% appearing a single time and roughly 1.5% taken by the ten largest. Noted treatment: oral pan-JAK inhibitor, 5-10 mg twice daily. Specimen: CD4+ T cells sorted from blood, collected at week 4, from a patient treated with tofacitinib. The receptors were sampled from a human donor with alopecia areata.

The V gene is TRBV7-3, the J gene TRBJ1-5, with D possibly being TRBD1 (5 bases). The germline V and J ends were trimmed by 1 base and 12 bases, with 13 bases remaining between them. This CDR3 spans 13 amino acids. The germline gives CDR1 SGHTA, CDR2 FQGTGA. In nucleotides, the CDR3 is TGTGCCAGCAGCTTAAGTTCCGGGGGGGACCAGCATTTT. Its translation: CASSLSSGGDQHF.

In this sample, this clone turned up a few times. This rearrangement joins TRBV30 to TRBJ2-1, with a tentative D call TRBD2 (5 bases). The CDR3 extends over 14 amino acids. Between the trimmed V and J ends, which lost 7 bases and 6 bases, there was a span of 19 bases. Germline-derived CDR1 and CDR2 are GTSNPN and SVGIG (reference sequence). The DNA of the CDR3 is TGTGCCTACGTTGAGAGGGCGAGATCCAATGAGCAGTTCTTC. It encodes CAYVERARSNEQFF.

The chain employs TRBV29-1 and TRBJ1-5, with 7 bases lining up with TRBD1. The CDR3 has 13 amino acids. Germline V gene lookup returns CDR1 SQVTM and CDR2 ANQGSEA. V trimming: 5 bases; J trimming: 5 bases; junction bases outside the gene matches: 6. The CDR3 spells CSVRTGTDQPQHF. The CDR3 region has the DNA TGCAGCGTTCGGACCGGGACAGATCAGCCCCAGCATTTT.

This chain connects TRBV11-2 to TRBJ1-2; TRBD1 is a possible D gene (5 bases). CDR1 and CDR2 (germline): SGHAT, FQNNGV. Trimming cost V 3 bases and J 8 bases, with 16 bases left between them. This CDR3 spans 14 amino acids. In DNA form, the CDR3 reads TGTGCCAGCAGCTTGGACCAAGGGGCGGGAGGCTACACCTTC. The encoded protein is CASSLDQGAGGYTF.

CDR3 sequence reads: CASSLSTGLDGELFF. The DNA for the CDR3 is TGTGCCAGCAGCTTATCGACAGGGTTGGACGGGGAGCTGTTTTTT. The gene calls are TRBV7-2 and TRBJ2-2; 7 bases are shared with TRBD1. Germline lookup yields CDR1 SGHTA and CDR2 FQGNSA. The trim removed 2 bases at V and 7 bases at J, leaving 7 bases unmatched. The CDR3 contains 15 residues.

CDR3 in amino acids: CASSQSFGQSYNEQFF. The CDR3 DNA is TGCGCCAGCAGCCAAAGCTTTGGACAGTCCTACAATGAGCAGTTCTTC. V gene TRBV4-3 combines with J gene TRBJ2-1; D might be TRBD1 (6 bases). V gave up 2 bases and J gave up 1 base, with 12 bases separating them. The CDR3 has 16 amino acids. Germline loops: CDR1 LGHNA, CDR2 YSLEER.

This chain uses TRBV29-1 with TRBJ2-1, with a possible D match to TRBD2 (6 bases). Germline CDR1 SQVTM, CDR2 ANQGSEA. V shed 7 bases and J shed 2 bases, with 15 bases lying between them. This CDR3 has 14 residues. As DNA, the CDR3 is TGCAGCGGGAGGGATCGGGGTACCTACAATGAGCAGTTCTTC. Protein sequence: CSGRDRGTYNEQFF.

This rearrangement joins TRBV7-2 to TRBJ1-1; 9 bases are a match to TRBD1. J gave up 10 bases and V 5 bases, and 5 bases lay outside the gene matches. The CDR3 has 12 amino acids. CDR1 and CDR2 from the germline V gene are SGHTA and FQGNSA. CDR3 loop: CASSEQGARAFF. CDR3 nucleotides: TGTGCCAGCAGCGAACAGGGGGCGCGAGCTTTCTTT.

This clone was picked up a small number of times. The chain joins TRBV14 to TRBJ2-1; 7 positions match TRBD1. The CDR3 length is 15 residues. Trimming at V came to 5 bases and at J to 3 bases, leaving 7 bases not matched to a gene. CDR1 and CDR2 (germline): SGHDN, FVKESK. DNA for the CDR3: TGTGCCAGCAGCTCTAACAGGGGTCTCTACAATGAGCAGTTCTTC. Encoded protein: CASSSNRGLYNEQFF.

The V and J genes are TRBV12-5 and TRBJ1-2; 8 bases agree with TRBD1. The CDR3 sequence is 14 residues long. Germline V gives CDR1 LGHNT, CDR2 FRNRAP. V lost 3 bases to trimming and J lost 8 bases; unmatched junction nucleotides: 8. The CDR3 DNA follows: TGTGCTAGTGGTTTAGGTCTACAGGGGGAGGGCTACACCTTC. This sequence encodes CASGLGLQGEGYTF.

The chain combines TRBV30 with TRBJ1-2; D may be TRBD1 (5 bases). Germline V lookup: CDR1 GTSNPN, CDR2 SVGIG (reference sequence). V was pared by 1 base and J by 4 bases, with 7 bases between. The CDR3 extends over 12 amino acids. As DNA, the CDR3 is TGTGCCTGGAGTGCGCAGGGCTATGGCTACACCTTC. Its protein product is CAWSAQGYGYTF. The whole variable domain, remainder taken from reference TRBV30 and TRBJ1-2, is SQTIHQWPATLVQPVGSPLSLECTVEGTSNPNLYWYRQAAGRGLQLLFYSVGIGQISSEVPQNLSASRPQDRQFILSSKKLLLSDSGFYLCAWSAQGYGYTFGSGTRLTVV.

In regard to this clone: Other DNA sequences of this sample code for an identical CDR3. This chain uses TRBV7-2 with TRBJ2-1; no firm D call. This CDR3 is 13 amino acids long. The germline gives CDR1 SGHTA, CDR2 FQGNSA. Trimming stripped 5 bases from V and 4 bases from J, with 9 bases between. The CDR3 sequence: CASSPLSYNEQFF. The DNA for the CDR3 is TGTGCCAGCAGCCCCTTGAGTTACAATGAGCAGTTCTTC.

The V and J genes are TRBV30 and TRBJ2-1, with no clear D. CDR3 size: 13 residues. V was trimmed by 2 bases and J by 4 bases, leaving 9 bases between them. Germline V gene data show CDR1 as GTSNPN and CDR2 as SVGIG (reference sequence). CDR3 nucleotide sequence: TGTGCCTGGAGTTGGCCGGGTTACAATGAGCAGTTCTTC. This codes for CAWSWPGYNEQFF.

The V gene is TRBV29-1, the J gene TRBJ2-7; D may be TRBD1 or TRBD2 (7 bases each). Germline CDR1 and CDR2: SQVTM and ANQGSEA. The V and J ends lost 3 bases and 5 bases respectively, with 14 bases between them. This CDR3 has 13 amino acids. The CDR3 loop reads CSVDSPGGDEQYF. DNA for the CDR3: TGCAGCGTTGATTCCCCAGGGGGGGACGAGCAGTACTTC.